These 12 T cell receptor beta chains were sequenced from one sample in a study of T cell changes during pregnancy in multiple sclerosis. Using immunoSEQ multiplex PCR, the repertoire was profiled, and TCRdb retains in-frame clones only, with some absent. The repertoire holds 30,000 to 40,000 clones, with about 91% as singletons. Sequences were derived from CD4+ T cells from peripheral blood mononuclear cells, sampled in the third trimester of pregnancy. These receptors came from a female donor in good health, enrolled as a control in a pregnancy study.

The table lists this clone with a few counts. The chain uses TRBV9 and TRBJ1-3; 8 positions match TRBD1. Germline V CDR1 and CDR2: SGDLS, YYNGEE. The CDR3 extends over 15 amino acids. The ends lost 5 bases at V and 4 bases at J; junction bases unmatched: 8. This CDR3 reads CASSFQGARGNTIYF. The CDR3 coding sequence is TGTGCCAGCAGTTTTCAGGGGGCGCGGGGAAACACCATATATTTT. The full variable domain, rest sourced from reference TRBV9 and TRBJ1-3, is DSGVTQTPKHLITATGQRVTLRCSPRSGDLSVYWYQQSLDQGLQFLIQYYNGEERAKGNILERFSAQQFPDLHSELNLSSLELGDSALYFCASSFQGARGNTIYFGEGSWLTVV.

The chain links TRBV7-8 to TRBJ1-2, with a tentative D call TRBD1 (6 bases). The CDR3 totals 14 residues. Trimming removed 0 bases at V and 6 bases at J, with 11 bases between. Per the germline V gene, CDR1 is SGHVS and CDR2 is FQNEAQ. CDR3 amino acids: CASSLATPGDGYTF. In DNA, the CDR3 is TGTGCCAGCAGCTTAGCGACACCAGGGGATGGCTACACCTTC.

The CDR3 nucleotides read TGCGCCAGCAGCGCGGGACAGGGGACCTACGAGCAGTACTTC. Translating it yields CASSAGQGTYEQYF. The V gene is TRBV5-1, the J gene TRBJ2-7, with 10 bases fitting TRBD1. J gave up 2 bases and V 4 bases, and 3 bases lay outside the gene matches. The germline gives CDR1 SGHRS, CDR2 YFSETQ. The CDR3 loop spans 14 amino acids.

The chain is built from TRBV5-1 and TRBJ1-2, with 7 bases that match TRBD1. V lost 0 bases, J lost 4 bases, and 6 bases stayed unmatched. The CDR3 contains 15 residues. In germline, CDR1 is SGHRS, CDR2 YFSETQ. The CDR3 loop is CASSLARRDSYGYTF. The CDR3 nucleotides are TGCGCCAGCAGCTTGGCCCGTCGGGACAGCTATGGCTACACCTTC. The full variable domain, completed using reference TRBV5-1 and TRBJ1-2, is KAGVTQTPRYLIKTRGQQVTLSCSPISGHRSVSWYQQTPGQGLQFLFEYFSETQRNKGNFPGRFSGRQFSNSRSEMNVSTLELGDSALYLCASSLARRDSYGYTFGSGTRLTVV.

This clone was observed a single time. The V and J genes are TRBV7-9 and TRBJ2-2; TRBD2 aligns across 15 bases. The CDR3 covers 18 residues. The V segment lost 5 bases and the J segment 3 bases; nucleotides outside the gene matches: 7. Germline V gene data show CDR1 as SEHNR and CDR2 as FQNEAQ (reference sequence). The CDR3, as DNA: TGTGCCAGCAGCCCTGGACTAGCGGGGGGGCGGCACACCGGGGAGCTGTTTTTT. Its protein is CASSPGLAGGRHTGELFF.

For the CDR3, the DNA is TGTGCCAGCAGTCATACAGGGCCGGGCACCGGGGAGCTGTTTTTT. Its protein is CASSHTGPGTGELFF. The chain carries TRBV28 and TRBJ2-2; weak D call: TRBD1 (6 bases). Trimming removed 5 bases at V and 4 bases at J, with 14 bases between. Germline V lookup: CDR1 MDHEN, CDR2 SYDVKM. The CDR3 is 15 residues long.

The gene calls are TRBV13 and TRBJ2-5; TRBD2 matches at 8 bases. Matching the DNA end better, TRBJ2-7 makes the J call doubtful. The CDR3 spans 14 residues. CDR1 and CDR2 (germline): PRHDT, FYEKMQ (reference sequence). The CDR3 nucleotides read TGTGCCAGCAGCGGCGAGCGGGAGATCTACGAGCAGTACTTC. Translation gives CASSGEREIYEQYF.

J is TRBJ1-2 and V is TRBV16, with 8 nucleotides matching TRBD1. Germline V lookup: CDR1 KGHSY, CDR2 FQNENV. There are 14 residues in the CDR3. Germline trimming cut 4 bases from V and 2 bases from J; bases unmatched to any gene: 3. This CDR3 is CASSPGQVNYGYTF. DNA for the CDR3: TGTGCCAGCAGCCCGGGACAGGTGAACTATGGCTACACCTTC.

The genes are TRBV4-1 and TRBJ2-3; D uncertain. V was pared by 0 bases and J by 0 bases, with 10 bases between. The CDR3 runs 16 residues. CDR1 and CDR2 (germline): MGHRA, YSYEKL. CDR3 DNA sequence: TGCGCCAGCAGCCAAGAAAAAGCCTTTAGCACAGATACGCAGTATTTT. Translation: CASSQEKAFSTDTQYF.

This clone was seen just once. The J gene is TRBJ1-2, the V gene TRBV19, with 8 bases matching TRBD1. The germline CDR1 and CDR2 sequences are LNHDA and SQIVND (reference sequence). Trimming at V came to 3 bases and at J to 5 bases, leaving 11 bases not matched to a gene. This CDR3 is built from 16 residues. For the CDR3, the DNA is TGTGCCAGTAGTATCATGGGTCAGGGGGCAGGTTATGGCTACACCTTC. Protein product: CASSIMGQGAGYGYTF.

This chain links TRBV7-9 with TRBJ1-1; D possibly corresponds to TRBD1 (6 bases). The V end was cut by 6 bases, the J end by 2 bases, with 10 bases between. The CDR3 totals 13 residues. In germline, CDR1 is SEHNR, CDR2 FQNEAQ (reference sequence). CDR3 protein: CASSQQGNTEAFF. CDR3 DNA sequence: TGTGCCAGCAGTCAACAGGGTAACACTGAAGCTTTCTTT. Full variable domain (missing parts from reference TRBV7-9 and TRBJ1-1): DTGVSQNPRHKITKRGQNVTFRCDPISEHNRLYWYRQTLGQGPEFLTYFQNEAQLEKSRLLSDRFSAERPKGSFSTLEIQRTEQGDSAMYLCASSQQGNTEAFFGQGTRLTVV.

The CDR3 nucleotides read TGCGCCAGCTCATGGACTAGCGGGGCCCTCGGCGGGCAGTTCTTC. Protein sequence: CASSWTSGALGGQFF. The chain joins TRBV10-2 to TRBJ2-1, with 12 bases aligning to TRBD2. V lost 8 bases, J lost 12 bases, and 14 bases stayed unmatched. Germline V gene data show CDR1 as WSHSY and CDR2 as SAAADI. This CDR3 is 15 amino acids long.